This T cell receptor beta chain was profiled in a study of T cell repertoires in cytomegalovirus infection. Background on the study: Signatures in public TCR beta sequences pointed to both CMV infection and matching HLA type.

Via MiXCR, TCRdb re-called the reads, giving one row per CDR3 protein. The table includes 150,000 to 200,000 distinct CDR3 sequences, 13% to 15% detected once. The germline V gene has CDR1 SGHAT and CDR2 FQNNGV. CDR3 size: 13 residues. Study-wide results and caveats: The study found HLA-C-restricted CMV-specific TCR beta clonotypes dominating the ex vivo response. Carriers of CMV plus the relevant HLA were identified by cumulative public TCR beta family frequency.

Concerning this clonotype itself: The antigen remains undetermined. Germline and junction disagree at one end, which may indicate a read error.

This chain joins TRBV11-2 and TRBJ2-7; 7 nucleotides agree with TRBD1. This clonotype was sampled from a human donor in good health (CMV status not recorded). Some clones in this sample may be carry-over from other donors' samples. Sequences were obtained from PBMCs. The CDR3 region is CASSGQVFYKQYF. The CDR3 bases are TGTGCCAGCAGCGGACAGGTTTTCTACAAGCAGTACTTC.